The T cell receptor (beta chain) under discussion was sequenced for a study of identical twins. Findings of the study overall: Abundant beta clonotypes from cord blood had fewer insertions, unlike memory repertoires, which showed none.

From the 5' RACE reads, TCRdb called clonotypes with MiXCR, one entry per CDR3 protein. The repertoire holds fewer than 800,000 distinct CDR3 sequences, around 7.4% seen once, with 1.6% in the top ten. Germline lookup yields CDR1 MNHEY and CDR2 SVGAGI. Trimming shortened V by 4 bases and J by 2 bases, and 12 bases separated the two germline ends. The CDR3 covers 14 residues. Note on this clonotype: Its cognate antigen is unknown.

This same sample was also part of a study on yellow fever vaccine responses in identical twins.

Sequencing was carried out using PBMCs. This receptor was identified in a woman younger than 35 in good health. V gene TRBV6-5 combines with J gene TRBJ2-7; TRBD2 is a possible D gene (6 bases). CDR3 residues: CASSFGGKAYEQYF. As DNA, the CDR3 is TGTGCCAGCAGTTTCGGGGGTAAAGCCTACGAGCAGTACTTC.